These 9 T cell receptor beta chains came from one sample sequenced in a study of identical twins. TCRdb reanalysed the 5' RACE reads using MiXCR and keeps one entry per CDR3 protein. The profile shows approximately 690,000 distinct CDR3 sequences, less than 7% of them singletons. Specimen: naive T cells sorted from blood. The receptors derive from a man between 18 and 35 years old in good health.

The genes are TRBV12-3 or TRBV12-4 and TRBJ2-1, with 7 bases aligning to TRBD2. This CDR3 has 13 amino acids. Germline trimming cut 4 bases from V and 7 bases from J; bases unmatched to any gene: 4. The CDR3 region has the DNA TGTGCCAGCAGTTCCGGGACTAAAAATGAGCAGTTCTTC. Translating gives CASSSGTKNEQFF.

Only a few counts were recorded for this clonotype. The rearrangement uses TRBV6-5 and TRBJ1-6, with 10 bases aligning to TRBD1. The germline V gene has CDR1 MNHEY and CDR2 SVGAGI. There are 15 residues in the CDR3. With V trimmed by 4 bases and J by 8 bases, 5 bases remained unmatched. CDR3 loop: CASSSTGTGDSPLHF. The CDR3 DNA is TGTGCCAGCAGTTCAACCGGGACAGGGGATTCACCCCTCCACTTT.

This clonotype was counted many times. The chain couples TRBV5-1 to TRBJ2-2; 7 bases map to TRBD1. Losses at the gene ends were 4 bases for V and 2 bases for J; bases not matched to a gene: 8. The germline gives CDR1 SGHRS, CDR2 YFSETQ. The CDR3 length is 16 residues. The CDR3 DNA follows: TGCGCCAGCAGCCCGTACGACAGGGAAAACACCGGGGAGCTGTTTTTT. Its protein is CASSPYDRENTGELFF.

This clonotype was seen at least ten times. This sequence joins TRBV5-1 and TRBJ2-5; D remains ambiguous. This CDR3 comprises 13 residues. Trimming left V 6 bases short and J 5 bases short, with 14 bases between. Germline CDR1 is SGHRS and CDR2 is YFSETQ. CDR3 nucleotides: TGCGCCAGCACGGTTGCGAATGAGGAGACCCAGTACTTC. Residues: CASTVANEETQYF.

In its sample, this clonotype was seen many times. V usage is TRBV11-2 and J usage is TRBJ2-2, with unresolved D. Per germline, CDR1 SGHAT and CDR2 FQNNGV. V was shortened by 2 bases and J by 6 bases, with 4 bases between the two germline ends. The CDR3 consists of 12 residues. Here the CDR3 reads CASSLLPGELFF. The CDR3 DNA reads TGTGCCAGCAGCTTACTCCCCGGGGAGCTGTTTTTT.

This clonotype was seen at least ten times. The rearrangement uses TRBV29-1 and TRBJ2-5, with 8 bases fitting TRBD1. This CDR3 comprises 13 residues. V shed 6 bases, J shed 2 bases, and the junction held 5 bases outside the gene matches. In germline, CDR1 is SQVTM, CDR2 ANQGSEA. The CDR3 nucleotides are TGCAGCGTAGGGACAGGCAAACAAGAGACCCAGTACTTC. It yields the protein CSVGTGKQETQYF.

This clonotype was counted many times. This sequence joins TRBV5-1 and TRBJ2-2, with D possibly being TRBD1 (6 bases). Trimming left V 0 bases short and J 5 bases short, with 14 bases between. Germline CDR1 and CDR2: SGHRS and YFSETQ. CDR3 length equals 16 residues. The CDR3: CASSLAAGGITGELFF. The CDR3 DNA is TGCGCCAGCAGCTTGGCAGCTGGGGGCATAACCGGGGAGCTGTTTTTT.

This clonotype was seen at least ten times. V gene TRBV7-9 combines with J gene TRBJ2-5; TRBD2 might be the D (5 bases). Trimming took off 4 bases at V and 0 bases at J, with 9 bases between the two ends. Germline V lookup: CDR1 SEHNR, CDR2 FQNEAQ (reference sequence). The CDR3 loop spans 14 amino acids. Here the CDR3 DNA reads TGTGCCAGCAGCTCACCACTAGACCAAGAGACCCAGTACTTC. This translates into CASSSPLDQETQYF.

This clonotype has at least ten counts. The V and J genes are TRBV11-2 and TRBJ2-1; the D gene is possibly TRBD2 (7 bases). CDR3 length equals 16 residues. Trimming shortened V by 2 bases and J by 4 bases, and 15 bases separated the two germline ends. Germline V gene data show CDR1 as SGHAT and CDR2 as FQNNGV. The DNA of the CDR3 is TGTGCCAGCAGCTTACTTCGGGCGGGGGCGTACAATGAGCAGTTCTTC. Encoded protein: CASSLLRAGAYNEQFF.